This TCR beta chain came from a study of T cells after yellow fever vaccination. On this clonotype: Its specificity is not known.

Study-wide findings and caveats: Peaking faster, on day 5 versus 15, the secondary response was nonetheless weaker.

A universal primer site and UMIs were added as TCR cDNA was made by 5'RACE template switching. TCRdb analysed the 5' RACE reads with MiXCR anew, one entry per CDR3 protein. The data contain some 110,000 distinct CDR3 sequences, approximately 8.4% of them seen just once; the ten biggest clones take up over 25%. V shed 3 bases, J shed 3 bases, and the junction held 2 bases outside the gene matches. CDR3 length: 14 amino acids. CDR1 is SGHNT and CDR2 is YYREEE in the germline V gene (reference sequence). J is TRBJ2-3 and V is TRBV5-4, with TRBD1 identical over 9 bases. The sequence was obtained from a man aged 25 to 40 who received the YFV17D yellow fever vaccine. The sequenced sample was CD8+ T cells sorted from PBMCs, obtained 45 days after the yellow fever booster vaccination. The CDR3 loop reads CASSWTGETDTQYF. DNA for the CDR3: TGTGCCAGCAGCTGGACAGGGGAGACAGATACGCAGTATTTT. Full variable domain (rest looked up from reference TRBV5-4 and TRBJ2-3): ETGVTQSPTHLIKTRGQQVTLRCSSQSGHNTVSWYQQALGQGPQFIFQYYREEENGRGNFPPRFSGLQFPNYSSELNVNALELDDSALYLCASSWTGETDTQYFGPGTRLTVL.